These T cell receptor beta chains were read from a single sample in a study of blood T cell repertoires in COVID-19. Generated by immunoSEQ multiplex PCR, the TCRdb table keeps only in-frame clones and is missing some. This table holds about 250,000 clones, 88% found once. The sequenced sample consisted of peripheral blood. All receptors derive from an older man with acute or convalescent COVID-19. Both conserved end residues are trimmed from each CDR3. Fields, in order: J gene, V gene, CDR3 protein.

>TRBJ1-1|TRBV3-1/TRBV3-2
ASSQANKNTEAF
>TRBJ2-2|TRBV3-1/TRBV3-2
ASSQPGTVNTGELF
>TRBJ2-1|TRBV27
ASSSRQGSYNEQF
>TRBJ1-5|TRBV5-1
ASSLTGNQPQH
>TRBJ2-7|TRBV29-1
SVDAGGYEQY
>TRBJ1-5|TRBV6-1
ASSGRDGARNQPQH
>TRBJ1-1|TRBV15
ATSRGLQNTEAF
>TRBJ2-1|TRBV24-1
ATSDYDLEPEQF
>TRBJ1-5|TRBV7-9
ASSLGQISNQPQH
>TRBJ1-4|TRBV19
ASSSGPFTGGANEKLF
>TRBJ2-7|TRBV29-1
SVEAAPGGAYEQY
>TRBJ2-7|TRBV24-1
ATSEDSYEQY
>TRBJ2-1|TRBV5-1
ASSLSPNNEQF
>TRBJ2-2|TRBV12-5
ASGRTGVNGELF
>TRBJ2-4|TRBV4-3
ASSQEVGGAKNIQY
>TRBJ1-5|TRBV28
ASSHTGTGGQPQH
>TRBJ1-5|TRBV7-8
ASSSDIRNQPQH
>TRBJ2-7|TRBV18
ASSPPTFNEQY
>TRBJ1-2|TRBV28
ASGGPGQANYGYT
>TRBJ2-7|TRBV2
ASSEWLAGTEQY
>TRBJ2-2|TRBV19
ASSIGGRGTGELF
>TRBJ2-7|TRBV7-2
ASSLQGGEQY
>TRBJ2-1|TRBV4-3
ASSQDRSSYNEQF
>TRBJ2-6|TRBV19
ASSRTGTGAPGANVLT
>TRBJ1-1|TRBV13
ASSPLTGRGNTEAF
>TRBJ1-4|TRBV3-1/TRBV3-2
ASSQEAGENEKLF
>TRBJ2-1|TRBV29-1
SVGVSSNEQF
>TRBJ2-3|TRBV4-1
ASSQLWDRGLSTDTQY
>TRBJ1-3|TRBV2
ASSERRNSGNTIY
>TRBJ1-1|TRBV18
ASSLTGNTEAF
>TRBJ1-4|TRBV6-5
ASRSDRRNEKLF
>TRBJ2-2|TRBV2
ASSAGGFGGELF
>TRBJ1-6|TRBV5-1
ASSVLSDNSPLH
>TRBJ2-5|TRBV12-3/TRBV12-4
ASSLQGIRAQY
>TRBJ1-6|TRBV5-4
ASSSSGDGNSPLH
>TRBJ2-2|TRBV7-9
ASSSGTSVGGELF
>TRBJ2-7|TRBV6-5
ASSYQVHSYEQY
>TRBJ1-5|TRBV2
ASSEGQFEPQH
>TRBJ2-5|TRBV9
ASSVGGRTQETQY
>TRBJ1-3|TRBV6-5
ASTIDRGEGNTIY
>TRBJ2-3|TRBV19
ASSIGLAGGTTDTQY
>TRBJ1-2|TRBV10-3
AIRDRNYGYT
>TRBJ1-1|TRBV4-3
ASSNSLMNTEAF
>TRBJ2-1|TRBV19
ASSPQREPYNEQF
>TRBJ2-5|TRBV7-9
ASSRSGRAPGETQY
>TRBJ1-5|TRBV6-5
ASSSNLQGGQPQH
>TRBJ2-7|TRBV7-2
ASSSWGRAIHEQY
>TRBJ2-7|TRBV14
ASSQGLAQLQGEQY
>TRBJ1-5|TRBV12-2
ASRFRGLGEPQH
>TRBJ1-5|TRBV3-1/TRBV3-2
ASSQGRGSGQPQH
>TRBJ1-2|TRBV9
ASSQKTGREDGYT
>TRBJ2-5|TRBV7-2
ASSLSQGAWETQY
>TRBJ2-2|TRBV5-4
ASSFSGAGELF
>TRBJ1-1|TRBV29-1
SVRQGRGTEAF
>TRBJ1-1|TRBV6-4
ASSGTGAKGTEAF